These 24 T cell receptor beta chains came from one sample sequenced in a study of control samples from healthy donors and cancer patients. Repertoires were generated with immunoSEQ multiplex PCR, while TCRdb's copy carries only in-frame clones and drops some. The data show 100,000 to 150,000 clones, about 87% seen once. Sequencing used blood. These receptor sequences come from a man between 60 and 75 years old in good health.

The V gene is TRBV5-8, the J gene TRBJ2-1; TRBD1 matches at 7 bases. The germline V gene has CDR1 SGHTS and CDR2 YDEGEE. CDR3 size: 15 residues. With 2 bases clipped from V and 0 bases from J, the junction kept 2 bases outside the gene matches. DNA for the CDR3: TGTGCCAGCAGCTTCCAGGGGGTCTCCTACAATGAGCAGTTCTTC. Translated: CASSFQGVSYNEQFF.

Points on this clone: The germline gene is not matched at one end of the junction; a read error may be the cause. V usage is TRBV10-3 and J usage is TRBJ2-7, with 7 bases that match TRBD1. Germline V gives CDR1 ENHRY, CDR2 SYGVKD. The CDR3 spans 14 residues. The CDR3 is CATSGRQGSYEQYF. In nucleotides, the CDR3 is TGTGCCACCAGTGGGAGACAGGGTTCGTACGAGCAGTACTTC.

The chain combines TRBV9 with TRBJ1-4; no clear D gene. Germline-derived CDR1 and CDR2 are SGDLS and YYNGEE. V lost 1 base and J lost 0, with 10 bases in between. This CDR3 region has 16 residues. CDR3 residues: CASSVSALTTNEKLFF. The CDR3 DNA reads TGTGCCAGCAGCGTATCTGCCCTGACAACTAATGAAAAACTGTTTTTT.

J is TRBJ1-1 and V is TRBV7-9; 9 bases map to TRBD1. The CDR3 length is 14 residues. Germline loops: CDR1 SEHNR, CDR2 FQNEAQ (reference sequence). The junction had 7 bases not matched to a gene; V was cut back by 6 bases and J by 5 bases. CDR3 bases: TGTGCCAGCAGTTACGAGACAGGGGGGACTGAAGCTTTCTTT. This encodes CASSYETGGTEAFF. Filled out from reference TRBV7-9 and TRBJ1-1, the complete variable domain reads DTGVSQNPRHKITKRGQNVTFRCDPISEHNRLYWYRQTLGQGPEFLTYFQNEAQLEKSRLLSDRFSAERPKGSFSTLEIQRTEQGDSAMYLCASSYETGGTEAFFGQGTRLTVV.

This clone was counted between two and nine times. J is TRBJ1-1 and V is TRBV2, with 11 bases aligning to TRBD1. Germline CDR1 SNHLY, CDR2 FYNNEI. Trimming cost V 6 bases and J 2 bases; bases outside gene matches: 8. This CDR3 is built from 16 residues. The CDR3 DNA is TGTGCCAGCAGAGGACAGGGGGCATCTGTAAACACTGAAGCTTTCTTT. As protein: CASRGQGASVNTEAFF.

This clone was seen once. The chain employs TRBV11-2 and TRBJ2-7; D tentatively fits TRBD1 or TRBD2 (5 bases each). Germline loops: CDR1 SGHAT, CDR2 FQNNGV. CDR3 length: 15 residues. The V and J ends lost 1 base and 2 bases respectively, with 12 bases between them. CDR3 sequence reads: CASSLGGDSAYEQYF. DNA of the CDR3: TGTGCCAGCAGCTTAGGGGGAGACAGCGCCTACGAGCAGTACTTC.

The CDR3 is CASSFYRVGSYEQYF. CDR3 sequence (DNA): TGTGCCAGCAGTTTTTATCGTGTCGGTTCCTACGAGCAGTACTTC. The chain has TRBV28 and TRBJ2-7, with D unresolved. The V gene lost 3 bases and the J gene lost 1 base, with 13 bases spanning the gap. From germline, CDR1 is MDHEN and CDR2 SYDVKM. The length of the CDR3 is 15 residues.

The chain uses TRBV10-3 and TRBJ2-3, with TRBD1 matching over 8 bases. The CDR3 runs to 16 residues. CDR1 and CDR2 from the germline V gene are ENHRY and SYGVKD. Trimming at V came to 3 bases and at J to 6 bases, leaving 11 bases not matched to a gene. The CDR3 spells CAISDGVTGEGDTQYF. The CDR3 nucleotides are TGTGCCATCAGTGACGGGGTGACAGGGGAAGGGGATACGCAGTATTTT.

Written as DNA, the CDR3 is TGTGCCAGCAGCTTTAGCGGAGGTTCCACTGAAGCTTTCTTT. It yields the protein CASSFSGGSTEAFF. The chain couples TRBV11-2 to TRBJ1-1; D call uncertain. The CDR3 has 14 amino acids. Germline V gene data show CDR1 as SGHAT and CDR2 as FQNNGV. V was pared by 3 bases and J by 4 bases, with 12 bases between.

The chain recombines TRBV12-3 or TRBV12-4 with TRBJ1-1; D unresolved. CDR3 length: 13 amino acids. V was clipped by 7 bases and J by 0 bases, with 9 bases between them. The CDR3 reads CASKQDMNTEAFF. DNA of the CDR3: TGTGCCAGCAAGCAGGATATGAACACTGAAGCTTTCTTT.

The chain employs TRBV28 and TRBJ2-3, with D perhaps matching TRBD1 (6 bases). Deletions cut 4 bases from V and 6 bases from J, with 14 bases between. Germline V gene sequence: CDR1 MDHEN, CDR2 SYDVKM. The CDR3 has 14 amino acids. CDR3 DNA sequence: TGTGCCAGCAGTTCCGGACAGTTTACGGATACGCAGTATTTT. Encoded protein: CASSSGQFTDTQYF.

The J gene is TRBJ2-7, the V gene TRBV7-8; 8 bases align to TRBD1. This CDR3 has 15 amino acids. From germline, CDR1 is SGHVS and CDR2 FQNEAQ. With V trimmed by 1 base and J by 6 bases, 8 bases remained unmatched. CDR3 nucleotide sequence: TGTGCCAGCAGCTTAGGGGCATTGACAGGGGCCGAGCAGTACTTC. Protein product: CASSLGALTGAEQYF.

The count of this clone is one. This chain links TRBV5-1 with TRBJ1-1, with D uncertain. V was shortened by 6 bases and J by 4 bases, with 16 bases between the two germline ends. Germline CDR1 is SGHRS and CDR2 is YFSETQ. The CDR3 runs to 14 residues. Here the CDR3 reads CASIRGTGTTEAFF. CDR3 nucleotides: TGCGCCAGCATCCGAGGTACGGGCACCACTGAAGCTTTCTTT.

This clone was recorded a few times. J is TRBJ1-1 and V is TRBV19; 7 positions agree with TRBD1. The V gene end was trimmed by 8 bases and the J gene end by 6 bases; junction bases not matched to a gene: 12. CDR1 is LNHDA, CDR2 SQIVND, per germline (reference sequence). The CDR3 extends over 14 amino acids. The CDR3: CASGKTGIRAEAFF. For the CDR3, the DNA is TGTGCCAGTGGAAAGACAGGGATCAGGGCTGAAGCTTTCTTT.

The genes are TRBV19 and TRBJ1-1, with 10 nucleotides matching TRBD1. The CDR3 totals 14 residues. The germline V gene encodes CDR1 LNHDA and CDR2 SQIVND (reference sequence). The V segment lost 7 bases and the J segment 4 bases; nucleotides outside the gene matches: 6. The CDR3: CASNRDRGSTEAFF. As DNA, the CDR3 is TGTGCCAGTAATAGGGACAGGGGATCCACTGAAGCTTTCTTT.

The sample holds one count of this clone. The chain carries TRBV20-1 and TRBJ2-1; no clear D gene. CDR1 DFQATT and CDR2 SNEGSKA come from the germline V gene (reference sequence). V was shortened by 6 bases and J by 4 bases, with 7 bases between the two germline ends. The CDR3 has 11 residues. CDR3 protein: CSAAPYNEQFF. The CDR3 DNA follows: TGCAGTGCCGCACCTTACAATGAGCAGTTCTTC.

The V and J genes are TRBV30 and TRBJ1-4; no firm D call. Per the germline V gene, CDR1 is GTSNPN and CDR2 is SVGIG (reference sequence). Deletions cut 1 base from V and 10 bases from J, with 10 bases between. The CDR3 runs 12 residues. This CDR3 is CAWSGADGKLFF. The CDR3, as DNA: TGTGCCTGGAGTGGGGCCGACGGAAAACTGTTTTTT.

The chain carries TRBV5-8 and TRBJ2-2; TRBD2 might be the D (6 bases). The CDR3 has 15 amino acids. Germline-derived CDR1 and CDR2 are SGHTS and YDEGEE. Trimming took 5 bases from V and 1 from J, leaving 12 bases between them. The CDR3 region is CASRPGLLNTGELFF. Written as DNA, the CDR3 is TGTGCCAGCAGGCCTGGACTATTGAACACCGGGGAGCTGTTTTTT.

The chain uses TRBV5-1 and TRBJ1-2, with TRBD1 identical over 9 bases. There are 16 residues in the CDR3. Germline-derived CDR1 and CDR2 are SGHRS and YFSETQ. Germline trimming cut 4 bases from V and 0 bases from J; bases unmatched to any gene: 7. CDR3 residues: CASSPDRGLTNYGYTF. CDR3 in DNA: TGCGCCAGCAGCCCGGACAGGGGACTTACTAACTATGGCTACACCTTC.

The chain couples TRBV6-1 to TRBJ1-5, with a weak D call TRBD1 (6 bases). The V end lost 1 base, the J end lost 7 bases, and 11 bases lay between the germline ends. Germline V gives CDR1 MNHNS, CDR2 SASEGT. The CDR3 contains 14 residues. The CDR3 here is CASSEDRAGQPQHF. As DNA, the CDR3 is TGTGCCAGCAGTGAAGACAGGGCTGGACAGCCCCAGCATTTT.

The V gene is TRBV5-8, the J gene TRBJ2-4; TRBD2 aligns across 11 bases. V lost 0 bases, J lost 7 bases, and 9 bases stayed unmatched. This CDR3 is 17 amino acids long. In germline, CDR1 is SGHTS, CDR2 YDEGEE. CDR3 nucleotide sequence: TGTGCCAGCAGCTTGGAATTTAGCGGGGGGGCCGCGAACATTCAGTACTTC. Its translation: CASSLEFSGGAANIQYF.

The CDR3 reads CASSQAGAGNEQFF. For the CDR3, the DNA is TGTGCCAGCAGCCAAGCGGGGGCGGGGAATGAGCAGTTCTTC. The J gene is TRBJ2-1, the V gene TRBV4-2; D is tentatively TRBD1 or TRBD2 (6 bases each). V was shortened by 1 base and J by 7 bases, with 11 bases between the two germline ends. The CDR3 length is 14 residues. In germline, CDR1 is LGHNA, CDR2 YNFKEQ.

The rearrangement uses TRBV7-9 and TRBJ1-4; D gene unclear. This CDR3 has 15 amino acids. With 1 base removed from V and 4 bases from J, the gap between germline ends came to 10 bases. CDR1 is SEHNR and CDR2 is FQNEAQ in the germline V gene (reference sequence). CDR3 coding DNA: TGTGCCAGCAGCTTAGAACAGACGCTTAATGAAAAACTGTTTTTT. Protein product: CASSLEQTLNEKLFF. Together with reference TRBV7-9 and TRBJ1-4, the CDR3 gives the full variable domain: DTGVSQNPRHKITKRGQNVTFRCDPISEHNRLYWYRQTLGQGPEFLTYFQNEAQLEKSRLLSDRFSAERPKGSFSTLEIQRTEQGDSAMYLCASSLEQTLNEKLFFGSGTQLSVL.

This chain connects TRBV11-1 to TRBJ2-1; tentatively, D is TRBD1 or TRBD2 (5 bases each). This CDR3 region has 15 residues. Germline values: CDR1 SGHAT, CDR2 FQDESV (reference sequence). V was shortened by 8 bases and J by 0 bases, with 14 bases between the two germline ends. CDR3 in DNA: TGTGCCAGCGGGTCATGGGGGAGCTCCTACAATGAGCAGTTCTTC. Residues: CASGSWGSSYNEQFF.